The 9 T cell receptor beta chains listed next were all sequenced from one sample in a study of blood T cell repertoires in COVID-19. Clones were sequenced by immunoSEQ multiplex PCR, and TCRdb holds only the in-frame ones, with some missing. The sample lists about 180,000 clones; about 81% were seen once. Sequenced sample: peripheral blood. These TCRs come from a woman older than 75 with COVID-19, enrolled during active disease.

This clone showed up just once. This rearrangement joins TRBV7-7 to TRBJ2-2, with D perhaps matching TRBD2 (6 bases). This CDR3 has 15 amino acids. CDR1 is SSHAT, CDR2 FNYEAQ, per germline (reference sequence). V lost 1 base to trimming and J lost 1 base, with 7 bases between them. The CDR3 region is CASSLVGGNTGELFF. Here the CDR3 DNA reads TGTGCCAGCAGCTTAGTCGGGGGGAACACCGGGGAGCTGTTTTTT.

J is TRBJ1-2 and V is TRBV28; TRBD1 agrees at 11 bases. CDR1 is MDHEN, CDR2 SYDVKM, per germline. The junction had 9 bases not matched to a gene; V was cut back by 9 bases and J by 3 bases. The CDR3 totals 15 residues. The CDR3, as DNA: TGTGCCAGTGAAAACCGGGACAGGGGGGACTATGGCTACACCTTC. Translated: CASENRDRGDYGYTF.

The rearrangement joins TRBV5-1 to TRBJ2-7; 12 nucleotides agree with TRBD2. Germline V gene data show CDR1 as SGHRS and CDR2 as YFSETQ. The ends lost 4 bases at V and 4 bases at J; junction bases unmatched: 3. The CDR3 loop spans 14 amino acids. The CDR3 nucleotides read TGCGCCAGCAGCCCCACTAGCGGGAGGTACGAGCAGTACTTC. Amino acid sequence: CASSPTSGRYEQYF.

The rearrangement links TRBV11-2 to TRBJ2-3; D possibly corresponds to TRBD2 (5 bases). Trimming removed 5 bases at V and 6 bases at J, with 9 bases between. In germline, CDR1 is SGHAT, CDR2 FQNNGV. This CDR3 is 12 amino acids long. The CDR3 loop reads CASSRAGDTQYF. CDR3 in DNA: TGTGCCAGCAGCCGGGCGGGTGATACGCAGTATTTT.

The chain joins TRBV10-2 to TRBJ1-6; D is undetermined. The CDR3 extends over 15 amino acids. V was clipped by 9 bases and J by 0 bases, with 12 bases between them. The germline gives CDR1 WSHSY, CDR2 SAAADI. This chain's CDR3 is CASRDTSSYNSPLHF. The DNA for the CDR3 is TGCGCCAGTCGAGACACGAGCTCCTATAATTCACCCCTCCACTTT.

The chain joins TRBV15 to TRBJ2-7; 10 nucleotides line up with TRBD2. Germline V gives CDR1 LNHNV, CDR2 YYDKDF (reference sequence). The CDR3 consists of 16 residues. V lost 0 bases, J lost 10 bases, and 12 bases stayed unmatched. CDR3 region: CATSRDPLAGEGLQYF. As DNA, the CDR3 is TGTGCCACCAGCAGAGATCCCCTAGCGGGAGAGGGTCTTCAGTACTTC. The variable domain in full, completed from reference TRBV15 and TRBJ2-7, reads DAMVIQNPRYQVTQFGKPVTLSCSQTLNHNVMYWYQQKSSQAPKLLFHYYDKDFNNEADTPDNFQSRRPNTSFCFLDIRSPGLGDTAMYLCATSRDPLAGEGLQYFGPGTRLTVT.

The chain recombines TRBV27 with TRBJ1-4; 9 bases are shared with TRBD1. CDR3 length equals 15 residues. Germline CDR1 MNHEY, CDR2 SMNVEV (reference sequence). V was clipped by 7 bases and J by 5 bases; unmatched bases: 8. The CDR3 DNA is TGTGCCAGCACCCCCCGAGGGACAGGGAATGAAAAACTGTTTTTT. It is translated as CASTPRGTGNEKLFF. Full variable domain (rest looked up from reference TRBV27 and TRBJ1-4): EAQVTQNPRYLITVTGKKLTVTCSQNMNHEYMSWYRQDPGLGLRQIYYSMNVEVTDKGDVPEGYKVSRKEKRNFPLILESPSPNQTSLYFCASTPRGTGNEKLFFGSGTQLSVL.

This clone came up a few times. The V and J genes are TRBV18 and TRBJ1-5; possible D gene TRBD1, 6 bases. V lost 4 bases and J lost 4, with 11 bases in between. Per the germline V gene, CDR1 is KGHSH and CDR2 is LQKENI. The CDR3 spans 14 residues. The CDR3 loop is CASSQQGDNQPQHF. Written as DNA, the CDR3 is TGTGCCAGCTCACAACAGGGAGATAATCAGCCCCAGCATTTT.

The V and J genes are TRBV19 and TRBJ2-2; the D gene is possibly TRBD2 (5 bases). V was trimmed by 8 bases and J by 0 bases, leaving 22 bases between them. The CDR3 has 18 residues. Germline lookup yields CDR1 LNHDA and CDR2 SQIVND (reference sequence). CDR3 sequence: CASRPGPPVAPNTGELFF. DNA for the CDR3: TGTGCCAGTCGTCCGGGCCCGCCGGTAGCGCCGAACACCGGGGAGCTGTTTTTT.